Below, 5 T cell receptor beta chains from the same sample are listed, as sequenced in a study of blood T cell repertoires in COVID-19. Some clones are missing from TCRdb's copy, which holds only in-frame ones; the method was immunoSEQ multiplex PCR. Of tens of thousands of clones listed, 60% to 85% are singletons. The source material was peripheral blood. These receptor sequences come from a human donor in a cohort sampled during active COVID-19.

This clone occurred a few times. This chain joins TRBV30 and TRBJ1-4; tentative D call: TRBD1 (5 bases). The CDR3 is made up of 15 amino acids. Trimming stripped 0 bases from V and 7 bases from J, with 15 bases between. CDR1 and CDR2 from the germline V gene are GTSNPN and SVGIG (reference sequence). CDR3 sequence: CAWSVQDSSLEKLFF. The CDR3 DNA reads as TGTGCCTGGAGTGTACAAGACAGCAGCCTTGAAAAACTGTTTTTT.

In DNA, the CDR3 is TGTGCCAGCAGTTCCTTAGGACTTCCTGGGGCCAACGTCCTGACTTTC. It translates to CASSSLGLPGANVLTF. This chain connects TRBV27 to TRBJ2-6, with D maybe TRBD2 (5 bases). The germline gives CDR1 MNHEY, CDR2 SMNVEV (reference sequence). CDR3 length: 16 residues. Trimming shortened V by 4 bases and J by 2 bases, and 12 bases separated the two germline ends.

DNA for the CDR3: TGCGCCAGCAGCCAAGATTTGCAGGGCTGGTACACTGAAGCTTTCTTT. Residues: CASSQDLQGWYTEAFF. The chain recombines TRBV4-3 with TRBJ1-1; the D gene is possibly TRBD1 (5 bases). The V gene's germline CDR1 is LGHNA and CDR2 YSLEER. The length of the CDR3 is 16 residues. V was pared by 0 bases and J by 3 bases, with 14 bases between.

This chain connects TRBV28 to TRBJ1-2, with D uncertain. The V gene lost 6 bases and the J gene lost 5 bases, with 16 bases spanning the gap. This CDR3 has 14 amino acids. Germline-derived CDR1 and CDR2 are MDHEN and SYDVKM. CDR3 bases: TGTGCCAGCAGCCCCCGGGTCAGTACTTATGGCTACACCTTC. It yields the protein CASSPRVSTYGYTF.

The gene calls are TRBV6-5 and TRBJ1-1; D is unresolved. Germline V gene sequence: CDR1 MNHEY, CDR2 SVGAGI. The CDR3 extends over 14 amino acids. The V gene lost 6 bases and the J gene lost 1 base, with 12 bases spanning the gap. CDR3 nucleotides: TGTGCCAGCAGGAAACCGGGAGGGAACACTGAAGCTTTCTTT. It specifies CASRKPGGNTEAFF.